These 20 T cell receptor beta chains came from one sample sequenced in a study of metastatic and nonmetastatic thyroid tumors (TCRdb year 2020). Libraries were built with PCR. For sequencing, an Illumina HiSeq 4000 was employed. TCRdb reprocessed the public reads (quality trimming at Q25 with fastp, clone calling with MiXCR) and kept in-frame beta chains. This sample holds about 59,000 clones; around 15% were observed only once. The ten largest clones take up over 8.5% of the sample. None of the patients had been given any treatment before thyroid surgery. Input material: blood. These receptors were taken from a male donor with papillary thyroid cancer or a benign thyroid nodule (not recorded which). Some clones in this sample may be carry-over from other donors' samples.

Ten or more counts support this clone. The V call is TRBV28, the J call TRBJ2-7; perhaps D is TRBD1 or TRBD2 (5 bases each). This CDR3 contains 12 residues. V lost 3 bases, J lost 3 bases, and 6 bases lay in between. The germline V gene encodes CDR1 MDHEN and CDR2 SYDVKM. The CDR3: CASSLGDYEQYF. The CDR3 bases are TGTGCCAGCAGTTTGGGGGACTACGAGCAGTACTTC.

The genes are TRBV6-1 and TRBJ1-5; D is ambiguous. This CDR3 spans 13 amino acids. With 9 bases removed from V and 3 bases from J, the gap between germline ends came to 12 bases. Germline loops: CDR1 MNHNS, CDR2 SASEGT. CDR3 sequence reads: CASHLGINQPQHF. The CDR3 DNA sequence: TGTGCCAGTCATCTAGGGATCAATCAGCCCCAGCATTTT.

This clone was seen ten or more times. In DNA, the CDR3 is TGTGCCAGCTCCTACCCCCCTAGCGGGAGAAATGAGCAGTTCTTC. Translated: CASSYPPSGRNEQFF. The chain combines TRBV6-2 or TRBV6-3 with TRBJ2-1, with 10 bases that match TRBD2. The ends lost 8 bases at V and 7 bases at J; junction bases unmatched: 11. In germline, CDR1 is MNHEY, CDR2 SVGEGT. The CDR3 is 15 amino acids.

This clone was recorded at least ten times. The V gene is TRBV6-2 or TRBV6-3, the J gene TRBJ2-3; D is ambiguous. In germline, CDR1 is MNHEY, CDR2 SVGEGT. Deletions cut 0 bases from V and 4 bases from J, with 5 bases between. The CDR3 has 13 amino acids. The CDR3 here is CASSYSEADTQYF. The CDR3 DNA reads TGTGCCAGCAGTTACTCTGAGGCAGATACGCAGTATTTT.

This clone has just one count. V is TRBV7-2 and J is TRBJ2-7; TRBD2 might be the D (7 bases). The CDR3 has 15 residues. Per germline, CDR1 SGHTA and CDR2 FQGNSA. Trimming shortened V by 5 bases and J by 2 bases, and 16 bases separated the two germline ends. The CDR3 is CASSRGPSGTYEQYF. The DNA of the CDR3 is TGTGCCAGCAGCCGGGGGCCTAGCGGAACCTACGAGCAGTACTTC.

This clone was counted many times. This chain connects TRBV3-1 to TRBJ2-1, with D perhaps TRBD2 (5 bases). The germline V gene has CDR1 LGHDT and CDR2 YNNKEL (reference sequence). Trimming left V 1 base short and J 0 bases short, with 10 bases between. CDR3 length: 16 amino acids. The CDR3 spells CASSQVAGSSYNEQFF. The CDR3 DNA is TGTGCCAGCAGCCAAGTTGCGGGTAGCTCCTACAATGAGCAGTTCTTC.

The V gene is TRBV4-1, the J gene TRBJ2-3, with D perhaps matching TRBD1 or TRBD2 (5 bases each). V lost 1 base to trimming and J lost 6 bases, with 14 bases between them. Per germline, CDR1 MGHRA and CDR2 YSYEKL. The CDR3 length is 15 residues. This CDR3 reads CASSQVQGTYDTQYF. The CDR3 nucleotides are TGCGCCAGCAGCCAAGTTCAAGGGACCTACGATACGCAGTATTTT.

This clone was recorded at least ten times. This CDR3 is CASSMGSGELFF. In DNA, the CDR3 is TGTGCCAGTAGTATGGGGTCCGGGGAGCTGTTTTTT. The rearrangement links TRBV19 to TRBJ2-2; D remains unclear. This CDR3 spans 12 amino acids. CDR1 is LNHDA, CDR2 SQIVND, per germline (reference sequence). Trimming cost V 3 bases and J 6 bases, with 5 bases left between them.

In this sample, this clone turned up many times. V is TRBV9 and J is TRBJ2-3, with D perhaps TRBD1 (7 bases). The V and J ends lost 3 bases and 5 bases respectively, with 19 bases between them. The CDR3 is 16 residues long. From germline, CDR1 is SGDLS and CDR2 YYNGEE. Written as DNA, the CDR3 is TGTGCCAGCAGCGAGTCGGGCGGGACAGAGGGAGATACGCAGTATTTT. It yields the protein CASSESGGTEGDTQYF.

There are many counts of this clone. This chain links TRBV6-2 or TRBV6-3 with TRBJ2-2; 10 nucleotides line up with TRBD1. In germline, CDR1 is MNHEY, CDR2 SVGEGT. This CDR3 comprises 15 residues. V shed 5 bases, J shed 5 bases, and the junction held 5 bases outside the gene matches. CDR3 sequence reads: CASSLRGQGTGELFF. DNA of the CDR3: TGTGCCAGCAGTCTTCGGGGACAGGGGACCGGGGAGCTGTTTTTT.

This clone has ten or more counts. The rearrangement uses TRBV6-1 and TRBJ1-2; 8 nucleotides line up with TRBD1. The V segment lost 2 bases and the J segment 5 bases; nucleotides outside the gene matches: 4. CDR1 is MNHNS and CDR2 is SASEGT in the germline V gene. This CDR3 is built from 14 residues. The CDR3 DNA reads as TGTGCCAGCAGTGAATTCACAGGGGGTTATGGCTACACCTTC. Amino acid sequence: CASSEFTGGYGYTF.

This clone was seen only a few times. J is TRBJ2-1 and V is TRBV25-1, with D perhaps matching TRBD1 or TRBD2 (5 bases each). The CDR3 extends over 13 amino acids. Trimming cost V 7 bases and J 5 bases, with 12 bases left between them. From germline, CDR1 is MGHDK and CDR2 SYGVNS. As DNA, the CDR3 is TGTGCCAGCATCCACGGGGCTAACAATGAGCAGTTCTTC. Translation gives CASIHGANNEQFF.

This clone showed up just a few times. Distinct nucleotide sequences in the sample also encode this CDR3. The rearrangement uses TRBV2 and TRBJ2-7; D possibly matches TRBD1 or TRBD2 (5 bases each). The CDR3 consists of 13 residues. With 11 bases removed from V and 3 bases from J, the gap between germline ends came to 17 bases. From germline, CDR1 is SNHLY and CDR2 FYNNEI. The CDR3 loop reads CAGRGGYDYEQYF. The CDR3 coding sequence is TGTGCCGGCCGTGGGGGTTATGACTACGAGCAGTACTTC.

This clone was seen many times. V is TRBV24-1 and J is TRBJ2-1; 7 bases match TRBD1. Losses at the gene ends were 2 bases for V and 3 bases for J; bases not matched to a gene: 6. The CDR3 is 16 residues long. Germline-derived CDR1 and CDR2 are KGHDR and SFDVKD. This CDR3 reads CATSDSRDSDYNEQFF. The CDR3 nucleotides read TGTGCCACCAGTGATTCCCGGGACAGCGACTACAATGAGCAGTTCTTC.

This clone has ten or more counts. V usage is TRBV7-2 and J usage is TRBJ1-5, with a tentative D call TRBD1 (5 bases). The length of the CDR3 is 15 residues. Per germline, CDR1 SGHTA and CDR2 FQGNSA. The ends were cut back, 5 bases at V and 9 bases at J, with 20 bases in the middle. As DNA, the CDR3 is TGTGCCAGCAGCACCGCCCCGGGACCGTATGCGCCCCAGCATTTT. Translating it yields CASSTAPGPYAPQHF.

This clone was counted ten times or more. The V and J genes are TRBV6-1 and TRBJ1-5, with D perhaps TRBD1 (5 bases). The CDR3 totals 14 residues. Between the trimmed V and J ends, which lost 1 base and 2 bases, there was a span of 6 bases. Germline V CDR1 and CDR2: MNHNS, SASEGT. The CDR3 DNA reads as TGTGCCAGCAGTGAAGGGGGCGGCAATCAGCCCCAGCATTTT. Translated, it gives CASSEGGGNQPQHF.

This clone was detected many times. This chain connects TRBV12-3 or TRBV12-4 to TRBJ2-7; D not certain. CDR3 length: 12 residues. Between the trimmed V and J ends, which lost 3 bases and 6 bases, there was a span of 9 bases. The CDR3 sequence: CASSLALFEQYF. CDR3 coding DNA: TGTGCCAGCAGTTTGGCCCTCTTCGAGCAGTACTTC.

This chain connects TRBV6-1 to TRBJ2-7, with TRBD1 as a possible D gene (6 bases). The CDR3 is 14 residues long. V was trimmed by 4 bases and J by 6 bases, leaving 16 bases between them. Germline V lookup: CDR1 MNHNS, CDR2 SASEGT. The CDR3 sequence: CASSVHRDTSEQYF. The CDR3 DNA follows: TGTGCCAGCAGTGTCCACCGGGACACTTCCGAGCAGTACTTC.

This clone was detected ten times or more. The genes are TRBV27 and TRBJ1-2, with 9 bases lining up with TRBD1. Trimming cost V 1 base and J 1 base; bases outside gene matches: 13. Germline values: CDR1 MNHEY, CDR2 SMNVEV (reference sequence). The CDR3 has 19 residues. For the CDR3, the DNA is TGTGCCAGCAGTTTATATTTCCCAAGGACAGGGGATATTAACTATGGCTACACCTTC. Encoded protein: CASSLYFPRTGDINYGYTF.

The CDR3 region has the DNA TGTGTCAGAAGCTCGACAGATTCACCCCTCCACTTT. Amino acids: CVRSSTDSPLHF. V gene TRBV5-5 combines with J gene TRBJ1-6, with D possibly being TRBD1 (5 bases). In germline, CDR1 is SGHKS, CDR2 YYEKEE (reference sequence). The CDR3 consists of 12 residues.